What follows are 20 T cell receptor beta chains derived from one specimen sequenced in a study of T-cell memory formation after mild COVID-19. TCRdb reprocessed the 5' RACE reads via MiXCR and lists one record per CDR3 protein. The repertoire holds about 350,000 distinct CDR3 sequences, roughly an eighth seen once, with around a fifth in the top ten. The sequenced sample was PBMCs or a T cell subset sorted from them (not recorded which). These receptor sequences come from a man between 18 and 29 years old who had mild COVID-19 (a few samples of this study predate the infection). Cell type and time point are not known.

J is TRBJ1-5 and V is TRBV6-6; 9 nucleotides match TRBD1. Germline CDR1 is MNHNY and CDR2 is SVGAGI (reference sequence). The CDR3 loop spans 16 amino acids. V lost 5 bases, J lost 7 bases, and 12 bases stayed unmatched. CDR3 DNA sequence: TGTGCCAGCAGTGCTCAAGGGGACAGGGACGGCCAGCCCCAGCATTTT. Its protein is CASSAQGDRDGQPQHF.

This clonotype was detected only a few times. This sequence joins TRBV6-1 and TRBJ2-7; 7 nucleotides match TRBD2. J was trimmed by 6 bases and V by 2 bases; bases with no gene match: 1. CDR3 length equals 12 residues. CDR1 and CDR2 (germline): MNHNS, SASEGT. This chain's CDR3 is CASSETSVEQYV. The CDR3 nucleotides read TGTGCCAGCAGTGAAACTAGCGTCGAGCAGTACGTC.

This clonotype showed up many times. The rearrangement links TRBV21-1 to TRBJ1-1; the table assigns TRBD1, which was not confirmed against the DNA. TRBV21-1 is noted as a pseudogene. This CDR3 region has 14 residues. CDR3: CASSKDRVNTEAFF. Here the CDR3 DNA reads TGTGCCAGCAGCAAAGACAGGGTGAACACTGAAGCTTTCTTT.

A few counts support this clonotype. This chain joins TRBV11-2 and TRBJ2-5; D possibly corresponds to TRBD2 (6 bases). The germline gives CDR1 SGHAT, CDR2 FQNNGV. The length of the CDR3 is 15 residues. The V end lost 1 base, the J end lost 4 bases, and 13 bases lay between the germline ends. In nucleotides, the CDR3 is TGTGCCAGCAGCTTAGGGCGGGGATTAGGAGAGACCCAGTACTTC. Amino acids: CASSLGRGLGETQYF.

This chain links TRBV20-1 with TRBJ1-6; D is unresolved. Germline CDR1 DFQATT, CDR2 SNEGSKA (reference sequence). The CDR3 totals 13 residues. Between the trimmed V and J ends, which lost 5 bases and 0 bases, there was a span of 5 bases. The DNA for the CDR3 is TGCAGTGCTCGGGACTCCTATAATTCACCCCTCCACTTT. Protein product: CSARDSYNSPLHF.

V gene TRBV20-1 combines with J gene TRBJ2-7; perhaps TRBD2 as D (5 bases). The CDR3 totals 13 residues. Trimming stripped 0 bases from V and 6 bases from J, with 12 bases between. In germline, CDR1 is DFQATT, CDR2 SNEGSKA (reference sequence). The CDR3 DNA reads TGCAGTGCTAGAGAGGGTCTAGCAGCCGAGCAGTACTTC. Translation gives CSAREGLAAEQYF.

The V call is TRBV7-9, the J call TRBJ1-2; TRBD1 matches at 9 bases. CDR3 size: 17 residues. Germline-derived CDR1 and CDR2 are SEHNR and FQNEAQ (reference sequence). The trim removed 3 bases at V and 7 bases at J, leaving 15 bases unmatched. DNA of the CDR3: TGTGCCAGCAGCTTTCCCTCCGGGACAGGGAAGGTGGGTGGCTACACCTTC. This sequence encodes CASSFPSGTGKVGGYTF.

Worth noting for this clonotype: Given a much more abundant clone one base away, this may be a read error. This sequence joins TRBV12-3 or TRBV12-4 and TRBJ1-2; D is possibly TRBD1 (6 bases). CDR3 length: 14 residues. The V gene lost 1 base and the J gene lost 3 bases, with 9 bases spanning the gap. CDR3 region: CASSLVGTYYGYTF. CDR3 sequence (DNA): TGTGCCAGCAGTTTAGTCGGGACATACTATGGCTACACCTTC.

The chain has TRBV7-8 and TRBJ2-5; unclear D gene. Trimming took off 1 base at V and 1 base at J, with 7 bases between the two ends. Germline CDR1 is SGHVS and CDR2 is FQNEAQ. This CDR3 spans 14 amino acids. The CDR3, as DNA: TGTGCCAGCAGCTTAGGCTCGATCCAAGAGACCCAGTACTTC. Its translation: CASSLGSIQETQYF. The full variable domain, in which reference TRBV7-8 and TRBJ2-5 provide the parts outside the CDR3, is GAGVSQSPRYKVAKRGQDVALRCDPISGHVSLFWYQQALGQGPEFLTYFQNEAQLDKSGLPSDRFFAERPEGSVSTLKIQRTQQEDSAVYLCASSLGSIQETQYFGPGTRLLVL.

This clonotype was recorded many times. The CDR3 coding sequence is TGTGCCAGCAGCCCCTCAGGGGCAGATACGCAGTATTTT. Encoded protein: CASSPSGADTQYF. The chain is built from TRBV18 and TRBJ2-3, with a tentative D call TRBD1 (6 bases). V lost 8 bases and J lost 4, with 13 bases in between. The germline gives CDR1 KGHSH, CDR2 LQKENI. This CDR3 is built from 13 residues.

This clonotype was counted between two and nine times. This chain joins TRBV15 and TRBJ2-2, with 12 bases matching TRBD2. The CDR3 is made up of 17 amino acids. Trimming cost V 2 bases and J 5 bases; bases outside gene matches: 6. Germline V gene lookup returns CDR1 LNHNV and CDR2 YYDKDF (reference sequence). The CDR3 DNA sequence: TGTGCCACCAGCAGACTTCGACTAGCGGGGGTGACCGGGGAGCTGTTTTTT. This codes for CATSRLRLAGVTGELFF.

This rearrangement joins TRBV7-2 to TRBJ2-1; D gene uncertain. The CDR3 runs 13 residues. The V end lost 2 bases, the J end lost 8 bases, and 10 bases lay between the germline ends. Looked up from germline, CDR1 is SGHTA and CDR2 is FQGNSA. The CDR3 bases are TGTGCCAGCAGCTTAACCCCTGGTCATGAGCAGTTCTTC. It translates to CASSLTPGHEQFF.

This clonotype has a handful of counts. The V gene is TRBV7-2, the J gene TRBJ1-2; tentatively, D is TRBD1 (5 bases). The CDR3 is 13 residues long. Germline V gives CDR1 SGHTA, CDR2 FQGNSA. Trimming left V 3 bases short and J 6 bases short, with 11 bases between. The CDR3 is CASSFTGRDGYTF. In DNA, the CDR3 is TGTGCCAGCAGCTTTACAGGACGCGATGGCTACACCTTC.

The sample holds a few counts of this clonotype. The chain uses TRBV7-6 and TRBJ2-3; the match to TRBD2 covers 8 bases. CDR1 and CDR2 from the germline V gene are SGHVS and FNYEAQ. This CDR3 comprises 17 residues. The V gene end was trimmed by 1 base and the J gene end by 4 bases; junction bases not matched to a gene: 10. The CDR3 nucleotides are TGTGCCAGCAGCTTAGTAGGGGGAGCGGGGGCATCAGATACGCAGTATTTT. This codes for CASSLVGGAGASDTQYF.

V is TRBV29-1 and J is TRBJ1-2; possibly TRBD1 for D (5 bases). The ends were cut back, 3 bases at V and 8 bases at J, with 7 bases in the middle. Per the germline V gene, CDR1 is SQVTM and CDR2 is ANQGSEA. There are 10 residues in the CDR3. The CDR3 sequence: CSVEGDGYTF. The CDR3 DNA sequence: TGCAGCGTTGAGGGGGACGGCTACACCTTC. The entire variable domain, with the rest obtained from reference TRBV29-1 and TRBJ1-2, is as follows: SAVISQKPSRDICQRGTSLTIQCQVDSQVTMMFWYRQQPGQSLTLIATANQGSEATYESGFVIDKFPISRPNLTFSTLTVSNMSPEDSSIYLCSVEGDGYTFGSGTRLTVV.

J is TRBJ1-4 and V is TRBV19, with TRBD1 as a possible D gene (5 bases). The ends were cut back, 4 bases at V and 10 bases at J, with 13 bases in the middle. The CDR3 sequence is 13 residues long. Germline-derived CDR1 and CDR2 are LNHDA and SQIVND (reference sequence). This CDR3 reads CASSTGTFGKLFF. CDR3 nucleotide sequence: TGTGCCAGTAGTACCGGGACGTTTGGAAAACTGTTTTTT.

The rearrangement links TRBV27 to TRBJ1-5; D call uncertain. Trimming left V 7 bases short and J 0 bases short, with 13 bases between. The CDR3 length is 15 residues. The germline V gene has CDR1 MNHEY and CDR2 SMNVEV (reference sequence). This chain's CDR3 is CASNRKTSSNQPQHF. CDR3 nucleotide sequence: TGTGCCAGCAACCGCAAAACCAGTAGCAATCAGCCCCAGCATTTT.

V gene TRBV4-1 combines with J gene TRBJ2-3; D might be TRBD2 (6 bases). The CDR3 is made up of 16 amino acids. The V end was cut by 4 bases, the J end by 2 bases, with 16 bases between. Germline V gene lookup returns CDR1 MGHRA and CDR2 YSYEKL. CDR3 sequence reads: CASSPNRDFSTDTQYF. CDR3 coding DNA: TGCGCCAGCAGCCCTAACCGGGACTTCTCCACAGATACGCAGTATTTT.

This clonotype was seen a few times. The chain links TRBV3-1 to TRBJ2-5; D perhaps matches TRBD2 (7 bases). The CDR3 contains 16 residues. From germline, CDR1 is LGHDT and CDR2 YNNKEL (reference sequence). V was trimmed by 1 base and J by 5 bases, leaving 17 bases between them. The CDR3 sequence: CASSQVGRGHGETQYF. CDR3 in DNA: TGTGCCAGCAGCCAAGTGGGGCGGGGGCACGGGGAGACCCAGTACTTC.

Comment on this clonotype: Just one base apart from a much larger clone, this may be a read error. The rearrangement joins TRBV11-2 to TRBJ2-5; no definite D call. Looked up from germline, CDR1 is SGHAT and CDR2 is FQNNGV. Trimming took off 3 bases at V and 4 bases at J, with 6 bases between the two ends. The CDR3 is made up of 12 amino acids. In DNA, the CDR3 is TGTGCCAGCAGCTTCTCCCGAGAGACCCAGTACTTC. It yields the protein CASSFSRETQYF. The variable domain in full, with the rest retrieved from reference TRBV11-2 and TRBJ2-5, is EAGVAQSPRYKIIEKRQSVAFWCNPISGHATLYWYQQILGQGPKLLIQFQNNGVVDDSQLPKDRFSAERLKGVDSTLKIQPAKLEDSAVYLCASSFSRETQYFGPGTRLLVL.